The present T cell receptor beta chain was sequenced within a study of graft-versus-host responses after intestinal transplantation. Using immunoSEQ multiplex PCR, the repertoire was profiled, and TCRdb retains in-frame clones only, with some absent. The sample has about 85,000 clones; roughly four fifths are singletons. About this clone itself: Its antigen remains unidentified.

Germline V gene lookup returns CDR1 SNHLY and CDR2 FYNNEI. Between the trimmed V and J ends, which lost 9 bases and 0 bases, there was a span of 12 bases. The CDR3 contains 13 residues. This chain links TRBV2 with TRBJ2-7; D is undetermined. This TCR was recovered from a human donor who received an intestinal transplant. The sample was unstimulated CD8+ T cells sorted from spleen or lymph node cells, taken before intestinal transplant. The CDR3 reads CARSASNSYEQYF. CDR3 sequence (DNA): TGTGCCAGATCAGCGAGCAACTCCTACGAGCAGTACTTC.